This TCR beta chain was recorded in a study of T cell changes during pregnancy in multiple sclerosis. Germline V gene data show CDR1 as LGHNA and CDR2 as YNFKEQ. The V end lost 0 bases, the J end lost 1 base, and 9 bases lay between the germline ends. This CDR3 is built from 15 residues. Assay used: immunoSEQ multiplex PCR; TCRdb lists only in-frame clones, some missing. The sample lists more than 60,000 clones; roughly nine tenths were seen once. The sequences come from peripheral blood, collected in the second trimester of pregnancy. The TCR sequence derives from a female donor with multiple sclerosis, enrolled in a pregnancy study. V gene TRBV4-2 combines with J gene TRBJ1-2; D perhaps matches TRBD1 (5 bases). In DNA, the CDR3 is TGTGCCAGCAGCCAAGATAGACAGAATAACTATGGCTACACCTTC. Amino acids: CASSQDRQNNYGYTF.